Listed here is a single TCR beta chain. Its antigen remains unknown. CDR3 length: 14 residues. In germline, CDR1 is SGDLS, CDR2 YYNGEE. The data originate from a study of blood T cells in healthy people across ages. The overall study: T cells yielded about one barcoded beta molecule per two cells through template switching.

Points from the study as a whole: Across the age range, TCR beta diversity per million T cells fell in a roughly linear way.

Then a second PCR, running about 6 to 12 cycles, was carried out with a sample-barcoded 5' primer and a J-beta primer mix. Each cDNA molecule, via a template-switch adaptor with 12 random nucleotides, was tagged. TCRdb ran MiXCR on the 5' RACE reads and lists one entry per CDR3 protein. The data contain hundreds of thousands of distinct CDR3 sequences, roughly 58% of them singletons. The gene calls are TRBV9 and TRBJ2-5; D call uncertain. The closer fit of TRBJ2-7 to the DNA end suggests the J call may be wrong. The sequence was collected from a man between 60 and 75 years old in good health. The source material was blood. CDR3 DNA: TGTGCCAGCAGCCCGTTTAGGCAGATCTACGAGCAGTACTTC. Its protein product is CASSPFRQIYEQYF.